This TCR beta chain was sequenced for a study of blood T cell repertoires in COVID-19. Turning to the study itself: The United States, Italy and Spain were the sources of the acute and convalescent COVID-19 samples. Nucleic acid was either cDNA or gDNA, and it came from T cells, B-cell-depleted T cells, or PBMCs.

Deletions cut 4 bases from V and 0 bases from J, with 5 bases between. The CDR3 is made up of 14 amino acids. CDR1 is SGHRS, CDR2 YFSETQ, per germline. In the original processing: Nucleated cell counts were estimated from reference gene primer amplification. Assay used: immunoSEQ multiplex PCR; TCRdb lists only in-frame clones, some missing. Clonal size and the V and J genes are those of that table, whereas D and trimming came from the DNA. The data contain roughly 80,000 clones, over 70% of them singletons. The origin of this receptor is an elderly man with acute or convalescent COVID-19. The sequenced material came from peripheral blood. The V and J genes are TRBV5-1 and TRBJ2-6; D gene unclear. In DNA, the CDR3 is TGCGCCAGCAGCCCCCTCTCTGGGGCCAACGTCCTGACTTTC. It yields the protein CASSPLSGANVLTF.